One and the same sample provided the 6 T cell receptor beta chains below, sequenced in a study of cytomegalovirus exposure and HLA in healthy donors. PCR involved 60 Vbeta and 13 Jbeta primers. Using immunoSEQ multiplex PCR, the repertoire was profiled, and TCRdb retains in-frame clones only, with some absent. The sample gives about 170,000 clones, approximately 80% of which show up once; under 6% is in the top ten. Sequencing was done on a sample of PBMCs. The receptors come from a woman between 45 and 60 years old in good health and CMV-seropositive.

The chain is built from TRBV11-3 and TRBJ2-5, with 7 bases lining up with TRBD1. J was trimmed by 6 bases and V by 5 bases; bases with no gene match: 9. Germline-derived CDR1 and CDR2 are SGHNT and YENEEA. The CDR3 has 14 residues. DNA of the CDR3: TGTGCCAGCAGCCCGCAGGGGGAGCGTCAGACCCAGTACTTC. It yields the protein CASSPQGERQTQYF.

The rearrangement joins TRBV4-2 to TRBJ2-3; 10 nucleotides line up with TRBD2. Germline loops: CDR1 LGHNA, CDR2 YNFKEQ. Trimming removed 0 bases from V and 2 bases from J; junction bases left unmatched: 11. This CDR3 region has 19 residues. CDR3 protein: CASSQDSVLGLAVTDTQYF. The CDR3 DNA sequence: TGTGCCAGCAGCCAAGATTCTGTATTAGGACTAGCGGTCACAGATACGCAGTATTTT.

The chain carries TRBV5-4 and TRBJ2-3; 7 bases are a match to TRBD2. Germline loops: CDR1 SGHNT, CDR2 YYREEE (reference sequence). This CDR3 spans 16 amino acids. J gave up 5 bases and V 0 bases, and 9 bases lay outside the gene matches. The CDR3 region is CASSLDASGGGDTQYF. The CDR3 nucleotides are TGTGCCAGCAGCTTGGATGCTAGCGGTGGGGGAGATACGCAGTATTTT.

This CDR3 reads CASSQDGAGTEAFF. CDR3 DNA: TGTGCCAGCAGCCAAGACGGAGCGGGCACTGAAGCTTTCTTT. J is TRBJ1-1 and V is TRBV4-2, with D uncertain. Trimming shortened V by 0 bases and J by 4 bases, and 9 bases separated the two germline ends. The length of the CDR3 is 14 residues. The germline CDR1 and CDR2 sequences are LGHNA and YNFKEQ.

This rearrangement joins TRBV19 to TRBJ2-1, with a possible D match to TRBD2 (6 bases). Germline lookup yields CDR1 LNHDA and CDR2 SQIVND (reference sequence). V shed 3 bases and J shed 4 bases, with 10 bases lying between them. The CDR3 runs 14 residues. CDR3 DNA sequence: TGTGCCAGTAGTATGGGGGGACCATACAATGAGCAGTTCTTC. Protein product: CASSMGGPYNEQFF.

The rearrangement uses TRBV19 and TRBJ2-7, with 7 bases identical to TRBD1. V shed 8 bases, J shed 4 bases, and the junction held 8 bases outside the gene matches. CDR3 length: 13 residues. Germline-derived CDR1 and CDR2 are LNHDA and SQIVND (reference sequence). The CDR3 loop is CASGNRGAYEQYF. In nucleotides, the CDR3 is TGTGCCAGTGGTAACAGGGGCGCTTACGAGCAGTACTTC.